This paragraph reports one T cell receptor (beta chain). The antigen is undetermined. The PCR ran on 60 Vbeta and 13 Jbeta primers. The method was immunoSEQ multiplex PCR; TCRdb's version includes in-frame clones alone and lacks a portion of them. The table has 75,000 to 100,000 clones, approximately 76% seen once. The data originate from a study of cytomegalovirus exposure and HLA in healthy donors. Across the study: Early released data had around 88 million unique TCRs, all coming from HLA-typed donors.

Study-wide results and limits: Later analysis associated a missense DCLRE1C variant with TCR beta V- and J-gene trimming.

Per germline, CDR1 MNHNY and CDR2 SVGAGI (reference sequence). The V and J ends lost 4 bases and 1 base, in that order; junction bases with no gene match: 0. This CDR3 has 14 amino acids. V and J are TRBV6-6 and TRBJ1-3, with TRBD1 identical over 8 bases. Sample: PBMCs. This TCR came from a woman aged 60 to 75 in good health and CMV-seropositive. The CDR3 protein is CASSWTGSGNTIYF. CDR3 sequence (DNA): TGTGCCAGCAGTTGGACAGGGTCTGGAAACACCATATATTTT.